This entry lists 10 T cell receptor beta chains sequenced from one sample in a study of cytotoxic CD8 clonotypes in ibrutinib-treated CLL. Repertoires were generated with immunoSEQ multiplex PCR, while TCRdb's copy carries only in-frame clones and drops some. The table records 190,000 or so clones, approximately 72% of them present only once. Here the sequenced sample was PBMCs, taken after 24 months of ibrutinib treatment. Receptor source: a human donor with chronic lymphocytic leukemia.

This clone was counted a single time. The chain joins TRBV5-4 to TRBJ1-2, with 8 bases that match TRBD1. CDR1 is SGHNT and CDR2 is YYREEE in the germline V gene (reference sequence). The CDR3 length is 13 residues. After removal of 8 bases from V and 4 bases from J, the junction contained 7 bases not matched to a gene. For the CDR3, the DNA is TGTGCCAGTGGTGGGGGGACAGGCTATGGCTACACCTTC. Residues: CASGGGTGYGYTF.

DNA for the CDR3: TGTGCCAGCAGCCAAGCTTGGTTGGGGACGCTGCGTCCCGAGCAGTACTTC. Translated: CASSQAWLGTLRPEQYF. The V call is TRBV14, the J call TRBJ2-7; D possibly uses TRBD1 or TRBD2 (5 bases each). The germline gives CDR1 SGHDN, CDR2 FVKESK. Trimming removed 1 base from V and 6 bases from J, with 22 bases in between. This CDR3 region has 17 residues.

This sequence joins TRBV5-1 and TRBJ1-1; D is unclear. CDR3 length: 14 residues. Germline lookup yields CDR1 SGHRS and CDR2 YFSETQ. Trimming took 0 bases from V and 7 from J, leaving 13 bases between them. The DNA for the CDR3 is TGCGCCAGCAGCTTGGGGCAAACCGGCGGTGAAGCTTTCTTT. Translation: CASSLGQTGGEAFF.

This chain connects TRBV4-2 to TRBJ2-7, with 7 bases aligning to TRBD1. V lost 1 base to trimming and J lost 3 bases; unmatched junction nucleotides: 6. This CDR3 contains 15 residues. The germline V gene has CDR1 LGHNA and CDR2 YNFKEQ. The CDR3 sequence: CASSQGQGWVYEQYF. DNA of the CDR3: TGTGCCAGCAGCCAAGGACAGGGTTGGGTCTACGAGCAGTACTTC.

This chain connects TRBV18 to TRBJ1-1; perhaps TRBD1 as D (5 bases). The V end lost 3 bases, the J end lost 1 base, and 12 bases lay between the germline ends. The V gene's germline CDR1 is KGHSH and CDR2 LQKENI. The CDR3 has 15 residues. Here the CDR3 reads CASSPLFGGNTEAFF. For the CDR3, the DNA is TGTGCCAGCTCACCTCTTTTTGGGGGGAACACTGAAGCTTTCTTT.

CDR3 protein: CASSFTGGEDYGYTF. CDR3 bases: TGCGCCAGCAGCTTTACAGGCGGCGAAGACTATGGCTACACCTTC. V usage is TRBV5-1 and J usage is TRBJ1-2; tentatively, D is TRBD1 (5 bases). Germline V gene sequence: CDR1 SGHRS, CDR2 YFSETQ. The CDR3 is 15 residues long. V was clipped by 2 bases and J by 3 bases, with 14 bases between them. The full variable domain, with the rest looked up from reference TRBV5-1 and TRBJ1-2, is KAGVTQTPRYLIKTRGQQVTLSCSPISGHRSVSWYQQTPGQGLQFLFEYFSETQRNKGNFPGRFSGRQFSNSRSEMNVSTLELGDSALYLCASSFTGGEDYGYTFGSGTRLTVV.

This clone was detected a few times. V gene TRBV27 combines with J gene TRBJ1-1; possibly TRBD1 for D (5 bases). The CDR3 loop spans 13 amino acids. The V and J ends lost 3 bases and 9 bases respectively, with 14 bases between them. Per the germline V gene, CDR1 is MNHEY and CDR2 is SMNVEV (reference sequence). In DNA, the CDR3 is TGTGCCAGCAGTTTGGGGCACCTAGCCCAAGCTTTCTTT. As protein: CASSLGHLAQAFF.

This clone was picked up a small number of times. This sequence joins TRBV6-6 and TRBJ2-1, with 8 bases lining up with TRBD2. This CDR3 has 13 amino acids. The V segment lost 7 bases and the J segment 8 bases; nucleotides outside the gene matches: 7. CDR1 and CDR2 from the germline V gene are MNHNY and SVGAGI (reference sequence). The CDR3 here is CASTREGVHEQFF. CDR3 nucleotide sequence: TGTGCCAGCACCCGGGAGGGGGTACATGAGCAGTTCTTC.

The J gene is TRBJ1-2, the V gene TRBV14; D is unresolved. This CDR3 has 15 amino acids. Germline values: CDR1 SGHDN, CDR2 FVKESK. Trimming left V 2 bases short and J 0 bases short, with 10 bases between. In DNA form, the CDR3 reads TGTGCCAGCAGCCAATTTGCCATTCCTAACTATGGCTACACCTTC. This encodes CASSQFAIPNYGYTF.

V usage is TRBV27 and J usage is TRBJ1-5; D may be TRBD1 (5 bases). Germline values: CDR1 MNHEY, CDR2 SMNVEV (reference sequence). This CDR3 comprises 15 residues. Trimming took off 5 bases at V and 4 bases at J, with 15 bases between the two ends. As DNA, the CDR3 is TGTGCCAGCAGTGGGGGAGGTTGGGGTAATCAGCCCCAGCATTTT. This sequence encodes CASSGGGWGNQPQHF.